The present T cell receptor (beta chain) was sequenced within a study of shared clonotypes between healthy human individuals. Per the original methods: From ImmunoSEQ came sequences covering only the junction and carrying no quality scores, so filtering differed. Only in-frame clones appear in the TCRdb table, and some are missing; sequencing was by immunoSEQ multiplex PCR. V, J and clone size derive from that table, while D and trimming were established from the DNA sequence. The sample contains 950,000 to 1,200,000 clones, roughly 80% of which appear only once. The J segment lost 3 bases and the V segment lost 1 base, leaving 6 bases of the junction unmatched. CDR3 length: 16 residues. Per the germline V gene, CDR1 is LNHDA and CDR2 is SQIVND (reference sequence). Recent vaccinations or acute infections were absent in the healthy HIV-negative adult donors.

The sample taken for sequencing was memory CD4+ T cells from PBMCs. Subset indicated: CD45RA-negative fraction. This sequence was found in a man aged 18 to 30 in good health. Some clones in this sample may be carry-over from other donors' samples. The chain joins TRBV19 to TRBJ2-7; 10 nucleotides align to TRBD1. CDR3 loop: CASSIVPTGGFYEQYF. Written as DNA, the CDR3 is TGTGCCAGTAGTATAGTTCCGACAGGGGGCTTCTACGAGCAGTACTTC.